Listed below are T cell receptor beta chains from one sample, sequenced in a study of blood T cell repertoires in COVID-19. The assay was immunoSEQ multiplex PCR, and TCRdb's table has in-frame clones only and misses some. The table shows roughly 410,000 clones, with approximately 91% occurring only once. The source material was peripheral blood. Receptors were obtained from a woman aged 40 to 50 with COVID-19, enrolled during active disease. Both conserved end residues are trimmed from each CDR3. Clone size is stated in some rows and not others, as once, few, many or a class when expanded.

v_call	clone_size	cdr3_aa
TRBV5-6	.	ASSLGLITEAF
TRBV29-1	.	SGSSASYNEQF
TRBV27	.	ASSLTPPGQNYGYT
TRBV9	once	ASSSRSGVAGELF
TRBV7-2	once	ASSLLGAQPQH
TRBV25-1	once	ASTPGNEQF
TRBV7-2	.	ASSLDRSSGEAF
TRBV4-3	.	ASSQDLGEEKF
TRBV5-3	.	ARSLAEQGNYGYT
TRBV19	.	ASSPSSGGGSQPQH
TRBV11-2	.	ASSLEGSGGEKLF
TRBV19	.	ASSRRPKGDTEAF
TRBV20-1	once	SAGDSPGYT
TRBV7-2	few	ASSPQTGTGNTIY
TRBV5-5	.	ASSLGQGGSTDTQY
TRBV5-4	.	ASSEPTSFVYNEQF
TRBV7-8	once	ASSLERGAASDTQY
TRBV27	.	ASNLAGSTGELF
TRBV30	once	ACLETNAISY
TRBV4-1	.	ASSFTRVPVATNEKLF
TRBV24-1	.	ATSDSQGRMNTGELF
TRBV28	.	ASSYTGQETQY
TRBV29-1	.	SVGGPSNQPQH
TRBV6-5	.	ASSPQRVSYNEQF
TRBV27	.	ASSFAMDTSTDTQY
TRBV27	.	ASGDRGLNEKLF
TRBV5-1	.	ASSSSLQVFTEAF
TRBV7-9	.	ASSFTQGSHGYT
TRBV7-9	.	ASSGAALGQGGTEAF
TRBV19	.	ASRPGGRWGTEAF
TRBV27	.	ASSYTGGNGYT
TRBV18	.	ASTGQGPVGNTEAF
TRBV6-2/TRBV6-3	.	ASSSIGTSGGTDTQY
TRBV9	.	ASSVLGTNTGELF
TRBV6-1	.	ASSERGPGANVLT
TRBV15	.	ATSFGQANYGYT
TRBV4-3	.	ASSQDGTGGTEAF
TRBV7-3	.	ASSFRLLGNQPQH
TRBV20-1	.	SASSGGGNEKLF
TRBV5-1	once	ASSYLASGGDYGYT
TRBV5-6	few	ASSFQDRVTEAF
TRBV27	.	ASSNRQGGNEQF
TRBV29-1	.	SVEDFEGAGDTQY
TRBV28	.	ASSYPSLAANTGELF
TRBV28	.	ASSGDRGRSYSYEQY
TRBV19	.	ASRWAGGLVETQY
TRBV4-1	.	ASSQVAGGLYNEQF
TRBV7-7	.	ASSRRGPSSTDTQY
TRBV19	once	ASSTRRPPAF
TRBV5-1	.	ASSLDPSGGIQY
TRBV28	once	ASTKDRGGGQPQH
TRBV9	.	ASSPSPYAEQY
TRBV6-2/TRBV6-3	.	ASSRDRGQY
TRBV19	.	AISQGLGQPQH
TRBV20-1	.	SASPKQVPGF